This T cell receptor (beta chain) emerged from a study of T cells in Graves' hyperthyroidism and ophthalmopathy. This clonotype was recorded a few times. The TCR beta CDR3 regions underwent amplification using RNA transcripts as the source. The TCR CDR3 was amplified in a first-round RT-PCR using the HTBI primer set. TCRdb called the multiplex PCR reads again in MiXCR, with one record for every CDR3 protein. The sample carries about 290,000 distinct CDR3 sequences, roughly 13% recorded once. The V and J ends lost 1 base and 0 bases respectively, with 7 bases between them. This CDR3 comprises 14 residues. The germline V gene encodes CDR1 MGHRA and CDR2 YSYEKL.

Sequenced material: blood. The source of this sequence is a woman aged 30 to 39 with Graves' hyperthyroidism that later progressed to Graves' ophthalmopathy. The chain links TRBV4-1 to TRBJ2-7, with D unresolved. CDR3 in DNA: TGCGCCAGCAGCCAAGCCTTCGTCTCCTACGAGCAGTACTTC. Translation gives CASSQAFVSYEQYF.